This T cell receptor (beta chain) comes out of a study of regulatory T cells in long-lasting Graves disease. This CDR3 is built from 16 residues. V gave up 5 bases and J gave up 5 bases; unmatched junction bases: 8. Germline-derived CDR1 and CDR2 are SGHVS and FQNEAQ. Specified time point: newly diagnosed GD, antithyroid drugs for less than 3 months. The TCR library was made from RNA that had been extracted from PBMCs in TRIzol. Building the TCR beta libraries relied on iRepertoire HTBI primers, and CDR3 regions underwent Arm-PCR. TCRdb reprocessed the multiplex PCR reads via MiXCR and lists one record per CDR3 protein. Here the sample spans 440,000 or so distinct CDR3 sequences, about 15% being singletons. This clonotype came up many times. The same sample was also studied in work on T cells in Graves' hyperthyroidism and ophthalmopathy.

The sequence came from a woman in her twenties or thirties with Graves disease. Source: peripheral blood mononuclear cells (PBMCs), taken at new diagnosis, from a patient treated with antithyroid drugs. This chain joins TRBV7-8 and TRBJ2-5, with 13 bases identical to TRBD2. The CDR3 DNA reads as TGTGCCAGCAGCCCCCGGACTAGCGGGAGAACGGAGACCCAGTACTTC. Its translation: CASSPRTSGRTETQYF.